The T cell receptor (beta chain) described here comes from a study of CD4 T cells in relation to SARS-CoV-2 and coronaviruses. Looking at the study overall: PBMCs were cultured with antigen for roughly nine days before TCR beta sequencing. Shared crossreactive spike epitopes were mapped to their HLA restriction.

This CDR3 region has 14 residues. The V gene lost 3 bases and the J gene lost 2 bases, with 7 bases spanning the gap. CDR1 is KGHSH, CDR2 LQKENI, per germline. Comment on this clone: Antigen specificity is unknown.

Overall study findings and caveats: Compared with monoreactive clones, crossreactive clones showed significantly weaker SARS-CoV-2 expansion.

The unexposed donors gave CD4+ T cells in about 2010-2019, prior to COVID-19. The cells were cultured for over eight days before CD4+ T cells were isolated. Cultures held two million PBMCs per well with about 10 IU/ml IL-2. Profiled with immunoSEQ multiplex PCR; TCRdb holds only in-frame clones, not every one. The data hold some 22,000 clones, with about 84% observed a single time. This receptor was obtained from a human donor in good health. Material for sequencing was CD4+ T cells from PBMCs, cultured in vitro. The V and J genes are TRBV18 and TRBJ2-2; D is ambiguous. The CDR3 is CASSPGANTGELFF. DNA of the CDR3: TGTGCCAGCTCACCTGGAGCAAACACCGGGGAGCTGTTTTTT.